The next 3 T cell receptor beta chains were all read from a single sample in a study of T cells in Graves' hyperthyroidism and ophthalmopathy. Amplification of TCR beta CDR3 regions was performed using RNA transcripts as template. Using the HTBI primer set, a first-round RT-PCR was run on the TCR CDR3. TCRdb independently ran MiXCR on the multiplex PCR reads; one entry per CDR3 protein. The sample has 300,000 to 500,000 distinct CDR3 sequences; about 14% are singletons. The sample consisted of blood. The receptor source for this set is a man in his forties or fifties with Graves' ophthalmopathy.

This clonotype was counted at least ten times. V and J are TRBV11-2 and TRBJ1-5, with D possibly being TRBD1 (6 bases). V dropped 5 bases and J dropped 7 bases, with 12 bases sitting between them. Per germline, CDR1 SGHAT and CDR2 FQNNGV. The CDR3 totals 13 residues. This CDR3 reads CASSEQGYQPQHF. The CDR3 nucleotides are TGTGCCAGCAGCGAACAGGGATACCAGCCCCAGCATTTT.

This chain joins TRBV5-4 and TRBJ1-2; D is uncertain. Germline loops: CDR1 SGHNT, CDR2 YYREEE (reference sequence). V was trimmed by 4 bases and J by 2 bases, leaving 15 bases between them. There are 15 residues in the CDR3. CDR3: CASSGVVVGNYGYTF. Written as DNA, the CDR3 is TGTGCCAGCAGCGGCGTGGTTGTGGGGAACTATGGCTACACCTTC.

This clonotype was seen many times. The chain joins TRBV5-6 to TRBJ2-5; tentative D call: TRBD2 (7 bases). Trimming removed 1 base from V and 7 bases from J, with 14 bases in between. The germline V gene encodes CDR1 SGHDT and CDR2 YYEEEE. This CDR3 has 14 amino acids. The CDR3 region has the DNA TGTGCCAGCAGCTTGTCCAGGGGACTACCGACCCAGTACTTC. Encoded protein: CASSLSRGLPTQYF.